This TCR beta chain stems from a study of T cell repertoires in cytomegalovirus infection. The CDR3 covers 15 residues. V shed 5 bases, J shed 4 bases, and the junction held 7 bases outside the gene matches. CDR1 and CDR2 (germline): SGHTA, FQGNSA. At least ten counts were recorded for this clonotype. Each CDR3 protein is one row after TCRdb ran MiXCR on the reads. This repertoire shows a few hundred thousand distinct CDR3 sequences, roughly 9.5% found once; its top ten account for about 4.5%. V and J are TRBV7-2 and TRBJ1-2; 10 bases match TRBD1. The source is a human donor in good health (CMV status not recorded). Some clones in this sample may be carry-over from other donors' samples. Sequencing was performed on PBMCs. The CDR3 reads CASSPSTGGSYGYTF. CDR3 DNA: TGTGCCAGCAGCCCGTCGACAGGGGGCAGCTATGGCTACACCTTC.